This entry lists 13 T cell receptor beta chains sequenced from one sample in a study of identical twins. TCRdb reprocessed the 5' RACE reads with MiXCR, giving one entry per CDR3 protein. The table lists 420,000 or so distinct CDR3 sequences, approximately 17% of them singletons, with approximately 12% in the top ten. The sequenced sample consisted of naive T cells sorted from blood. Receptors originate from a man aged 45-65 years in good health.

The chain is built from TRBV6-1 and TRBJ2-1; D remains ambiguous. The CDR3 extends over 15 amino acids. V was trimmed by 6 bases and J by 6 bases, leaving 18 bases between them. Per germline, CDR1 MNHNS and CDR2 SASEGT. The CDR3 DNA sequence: TGTGCCAGCAGCCTCCGGGCTATGGTTCTCAATGAGCAGTTCTTC. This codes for CASSLRAMVLNEQFF.

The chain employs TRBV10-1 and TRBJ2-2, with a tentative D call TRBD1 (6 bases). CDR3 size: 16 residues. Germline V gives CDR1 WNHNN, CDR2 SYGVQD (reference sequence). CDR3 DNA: TGCGGAAAGGGACACCTCGGCATATATAACACCGGGGAGCTGTTTTTT. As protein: CGKGHLGIYNTGELFF.

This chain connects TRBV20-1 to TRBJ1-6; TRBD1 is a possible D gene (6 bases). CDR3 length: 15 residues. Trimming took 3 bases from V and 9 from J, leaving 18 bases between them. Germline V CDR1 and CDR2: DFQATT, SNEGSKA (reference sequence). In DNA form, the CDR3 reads TGCAGTGCTAGGGAATTCCGGGACACTATTTCACCCCTCCACTTT. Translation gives CSAREFRDTISPLHF.

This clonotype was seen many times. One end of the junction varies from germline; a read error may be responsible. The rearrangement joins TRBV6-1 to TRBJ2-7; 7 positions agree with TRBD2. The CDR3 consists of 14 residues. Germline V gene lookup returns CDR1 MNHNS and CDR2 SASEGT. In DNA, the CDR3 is TGTGCCAGCAGTCAAGCGGGAAACTCCTACGAGCAGTACTTC. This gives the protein CASSQAGNSYEQYF.

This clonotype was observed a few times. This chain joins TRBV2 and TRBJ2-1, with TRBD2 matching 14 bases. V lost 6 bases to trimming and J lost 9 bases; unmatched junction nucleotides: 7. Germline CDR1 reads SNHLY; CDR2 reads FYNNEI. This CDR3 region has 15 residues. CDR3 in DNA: TGTGCCAGCAGGGGGGGACTAGCGGGAGTGAGTGAGCAGTTCTTC. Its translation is CASRGGLAGVSEQFF.

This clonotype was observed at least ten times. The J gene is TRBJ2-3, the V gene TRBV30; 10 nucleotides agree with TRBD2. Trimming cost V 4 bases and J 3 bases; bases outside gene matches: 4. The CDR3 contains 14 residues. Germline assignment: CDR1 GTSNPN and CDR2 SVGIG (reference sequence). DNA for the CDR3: TGTGCCTGGAAGCTAGCGGGAGTGACAGATACGCAGTATTTT. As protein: CAWKLAGVTDTQYF. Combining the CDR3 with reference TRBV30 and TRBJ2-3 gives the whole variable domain SQTIHQWPATLVQPVGSPLSLECTVEGTSNPNLYWYRQAAGRGLQLLFYSVGIGQISSEVPQNLSASRPQDRQFILSSKKLLLSDSGFYLCAWKLAGVTDTQYFGPGTRLTVL.

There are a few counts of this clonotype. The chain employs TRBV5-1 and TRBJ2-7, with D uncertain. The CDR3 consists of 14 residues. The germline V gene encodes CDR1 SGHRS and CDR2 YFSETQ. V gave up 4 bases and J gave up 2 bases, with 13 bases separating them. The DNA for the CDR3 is TGCGCCAGCAGCCTCCCCGGATTTACCTACGAGCAGTACTTC. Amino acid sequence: CASSLPGFTYEQYF.

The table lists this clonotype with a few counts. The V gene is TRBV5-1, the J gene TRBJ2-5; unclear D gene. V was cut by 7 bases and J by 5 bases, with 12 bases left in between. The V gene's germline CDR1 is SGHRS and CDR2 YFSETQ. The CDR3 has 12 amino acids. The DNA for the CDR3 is TGCGCCAGCGGTCCCACACAGGAGACCCAGTACTTC. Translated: CASGPTQETQYF.

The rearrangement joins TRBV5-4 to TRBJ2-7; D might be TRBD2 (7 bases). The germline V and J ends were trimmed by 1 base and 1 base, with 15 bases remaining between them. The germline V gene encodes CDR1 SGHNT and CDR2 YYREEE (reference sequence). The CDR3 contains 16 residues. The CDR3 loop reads CASSLRGGQGSYEQYF. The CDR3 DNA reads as TGTGCCAGCAGCTTGAGGGGGGGGCAGGGATCCTACGAGCAGTACTTC.

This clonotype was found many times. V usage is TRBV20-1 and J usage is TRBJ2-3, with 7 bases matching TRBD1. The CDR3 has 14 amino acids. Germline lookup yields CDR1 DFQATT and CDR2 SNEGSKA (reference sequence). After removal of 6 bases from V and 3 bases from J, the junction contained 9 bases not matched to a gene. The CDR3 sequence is CSAKGAIFTDTQYF. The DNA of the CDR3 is TGCAGTGCAAAGGGGGCCATTTTTACAGATACGCAGTATTTT.

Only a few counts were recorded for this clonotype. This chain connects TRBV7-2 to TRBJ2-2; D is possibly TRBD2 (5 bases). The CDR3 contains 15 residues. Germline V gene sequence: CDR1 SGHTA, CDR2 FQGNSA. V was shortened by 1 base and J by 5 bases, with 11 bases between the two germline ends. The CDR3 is CASSLDLGRTGELFF. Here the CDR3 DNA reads TGTGCCAGCAGCTTAGACCTTGGGAGAACCGGGGAGCTGTTTTTT.

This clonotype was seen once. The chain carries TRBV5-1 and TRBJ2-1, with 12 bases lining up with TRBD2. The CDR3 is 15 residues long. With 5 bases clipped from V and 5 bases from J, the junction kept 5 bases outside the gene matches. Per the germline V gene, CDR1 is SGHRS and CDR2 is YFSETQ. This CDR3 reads CASRPTSGSNNEQFF. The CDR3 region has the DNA TGCGCCAGCAGGCCGACTAGCGGGAGCAACAATGAGCAGTTCTTC.

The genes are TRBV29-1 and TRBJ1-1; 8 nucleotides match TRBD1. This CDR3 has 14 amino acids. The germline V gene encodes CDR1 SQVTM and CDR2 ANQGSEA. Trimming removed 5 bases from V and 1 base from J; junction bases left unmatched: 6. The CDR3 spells CSVTTGGGNTEAFF. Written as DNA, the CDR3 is TGCAGCGTTACTACAGGGGGTGGGAACACTGAAGCTTTCTTT.